These 23 T cell receptor beta chains share one sample of origin, sequenced in a study of T-cell reconstitution after alpha-beta-depleted transplantation in children. Unique molecular identifiers were incorporated when the TCRbeta library was constructed. A single record per CDR3 protein comes from TCRdb applying MiXCR to the PCR reads. The sample contains 350,000 to 400,000 distinct CDR3 sequences, roughly 21% of which appear only once. This sample comprised PBMCs from the stem cell graft donor, obtained from the stem cell graft. The receptors stem from a human donor who donated a stem cell graft to a child with acute myeloid leukemia.

The sample holds a few counts of this clonotype. The chain combines TRBV11-1 with TRBJ2-1; a possible D gene is TRBD1 (5 bases). The CDR3 spans 16 residues. With 5 bases removed from V and 14 bases from J, the gap between germline ends came to 28 bases. CDR1 SGHAT and CDR2 FQDESV come from the germline V gene (reference sequence). The CDR3 nucleotides read TGTGCCAGCAGCCCAATTATTTCAACAGGCCCTAACCTGGAGTTCTTC. Translating gives CASSPIISTGPNLEFF. The full variable domain, with the rest looked up from reference TRBV11-1 and TRBJ2-1, is EAEVAQSPRYKITEKSQAVAFWCDPISGHATLYWYRQILGQGPELLVQFQDESVVDDSQLPKDRFSAERLKGVDSTLKIQPAELGDSAMYLCASSPIISTGPNLEFFGPGTRLTVL.

The chain employs TRBV5-6 and TRBJ2-7; D remains ambiguous. Germline CDR1 and CDR2: SGHDT and YYEEEE. Trimming pared 4 bases from V and 2 bases from J, leaving 10 bases between. The CDR3 is 13 residues long. The CDR3 DNA follows: TGTGCCAGCAGCCTTCTGCGACCCTACGAGCAGTACTTC. This gives the protein CASSLLRPYEQYF.

This sequence joins TRBV21-1 and TRBJ2-5; the tabulated D call, TRBD1, remains unverified against the DNA. TRBV21-1 is an annotated pseudogene. The CDR3 has 17 residues. CDR3 protein: CASSNLSTGEGQETQYF. The DNA for the CDR3 is TGTGCCAGCAGCAATCTCTCGACAGGGGAGGGGCAAGAGACCCAGTACTTC.

This clonotype was observed a few times. This chain uses TRBV24-1 with TRBJ2-3, with 9 nucleotides matching TRBD2. Germline V CDR1 and CDR2: KGHDR, SFDVKD. The CDR3 extends over 17 amino acids. With 4 bases clipped from V and 2 bases from J, the junction kept 9 bases outside the gene matches. The chain's CDR3 is CATSDTRLAEITDTQYF. DNA for the CDR3: TGTGCCACCAGTGACACAAGACTAGCGGAGATCACAGATACGCAGTATTTT.

This clonotype has a handful of counts. The genes are TRBV12-3 or TRBV12-4 and TRBJ1-1; TRBD1 matches 7 bases. The V gene end was trimmed by 4 bases and the J gene end by 4 bases; junction bases not matched to a gene: 9. CDR3 length equals 15 residues. In nucleotides, the CDR3 is TGTGCCAGCAGTTACGTCGACAGGGTTGGCACTGAAGCTTTCTTT. Its protein product is CASSYVDRVGTEAFF.

The gene calls are TRBV6-2 or TRBV6-3 and TRBJ2-5; 8 nucleotides line up with TRBD1. The V and J ends lost 5 bases and 5 bases, in that order; junction bases with no gene match: 10. Germline CDR1 is MNHEY and CDR2 is SVGEGT. The CDR3 extends over 15 amino acids. In DNA, the CDR3 is TGTGCCAGCAGTCAAACCCGGACAGGGAAGGAGACCCAGTACTTC. As protein: CASSQTRTGKETQYF.

A few counts support this clonotype. A much larger clone is a single base away; this may be a read error. This chain connects TRBV12-3 or TRBV12-4 to TRBJ2-5, with D uncertain. V gave up 4 bases and J gave up 5 bases, with 5 bases separating them. This CDR3 spans 11 amino acids. CDR3 sequence (DNA): TGTGCCAGCAGTTCAGTGGAGACCCAGTACTTC. Translating gives CASSSVETQYF.

The V call is TRBV12-3 or TRBV12-4, the J call TRBJ2-5; D uncertain. V was pared by 3 bases and J by 2 bases, with 10 bases between. CDR3 length equals 14 residues. The CDR3 DNA reads TGTGCCAGCAGTTTGGTAAACCGGCAAGAGACCCAGTACTTC. It yields the protein CASSLVNRQETQYF.

This clonotype was found many times. V usage is TRBV15 and J usage is TRBJ2-1; D gene ambiguous. Germline-derived CDR1 and CDR2 are LNHNV and YYDKDF (reference sequence). The CDR3 length is 15 residues. V was pared by 4 bases and J by 5 bases, with 15 bases between. The CDR3 coding sequence is TGTGCCACCAGCACTTACTCCGGACGGGACAATGAGCAGTTCTTC. Its protein is CATSTYSGRDNEQFF.

On this clonotype itself: Since a much larger clone is just one base distant, this may be a read error. The V call is TRBV20-1, the J call TRBJ2-4, with no clear D. Germline V gives CDR1 DFQATT, CDR2 SNEGSKA (reference sequence). The CDR3 extends over 15 amino acids. Deletions cut 3 bases from V and 0 bases from J, with 12 bases between. This CDR3 reads CSASAVNQAKNIQYF. The DNA of the CDR3 is TGCAGTGCTAGTGCGGTGAATCAAGCCAAAAACATTCAGTACTTC.

There are many counts of this clonotype. The V gene is TRBV29-1, the J gene TRBJ2-6; D gene unclear. Germline CDR1 SQVTM, CDR2 ANQGSEA. Trimming removed 4 bases from V and 0 bases from J, with 7 bases in between. This CDR3 spans 14 amino acids. CDR3 DNA: TGCAGCGTTGGATCCCGCTCTGGGGCCAACGTCCTGACTTTC. This encodes CSVGSRSGANVLTF.

This rearrangement joins TRBV29-1 to TRBJ1-1, with TRBD1 matching over 8 bases. CDR3 length: 13 amino acids. V lost 6 bases to trimming and J lost 2 bases; unmatched junction nucleotides: 5. Germline V gene lookup returns CDR1 SQVTM and CDR2 ANQGSEA. The CDR3 sequence: CSVVQGGNTEAFF. The CDR3 bases are TGCAGCGTCGTACAGGGGGGCAACACTGAAGCTTTCTTT.

V gene TRBV7-3 combines with J gene TRBJ2-2; TRBD2 is a possible D gene (6 bases). V was pared by 0 bases and J by 7 bases, with 15 bases between. The germline gives CDR1 SGHTA, CDR2 FQGTGA. The CDR3 covers 16 residues. This chain's CDR3 is CASSLTLASAGGELFF. The CDR3 DNA follows: TGTGCCAGCAGCTTAACGTTGGCTAGCGCAGGCGGGGAGCTGTTTTTT.

The chain carries TRBV7-6 and TRBJ2-3; D is unclear. V was shortened by 2 bases and J by 0 bases, with 9 bases between the two germline ends. Germline lookup yields CDR1 SGHVS and CDR2 FNYEAQ. There are 15 residues in the CDR3. CDR3 sequence reads: CASSLTAVSTDTQYF. Here the CDR3 DNA reads TGTGCCAGCAGCTTAACGGCGGTTAGCACAGATACGCAGTATTTT. The full variable domain, completed using reference TRBV7-6 and TRBJ2-3, is GAGVSQSPRYKVTKRGQDVALRCDPISGHVSLYWYRQALGQGPEFLTYFNYEAQQDKSGLPNDRFSAERPEGSISTLTIQRTEQRDSAMYRCASSLTAVSTDTQYFGPGTRLTVL.

The rearrangement uses TRBV28 and TRBJ2-5; 8 nucleotides match TRBD1. The CDR3 covers 18 residues. CDR1 MDHEN and CDR2 SYDVKM come from the germline V gene. V shed 11 bases, J shed 0 bases, and the junction held 20 bases outside the gene matches. The CDR3 nucleotides are TGTGCCTGTACTCCGACAGGGGTATATTTGGTTTACCAAGAGACCCAGTACTTC. Residues: CACTPTGVYLVYQETQYF.

V usage is TRBV20-1 and J usage is TRBJ1-5; tentative D call: TRBD1 (6 bases). Germline V gives CDR1 DFQATT, CDR2 SNEGSKA (reference sequence). CDR3 length: 15 amino acids. V gave up 1 base and J gave up 7 bases, with 17 bases separating them. The CDR3 sequence is CSARGGAGERQPQHF. CDR3 DNA sequence: TGCAGTGCTAGAGGTGGGGCAGGGGAAAGGCAGCCCCAGCATTTT.

The CDR3 DNA follows: TGTGCCAGCAGGCCACCGGGACAGGGAAAAGAAAATGAAAAACTGTTTTTT. This encodes CASRPPGQGKENEKLFF. The chain is built from TRBV12-3 or TRBV12-4 and TRBJ1-4; 9 positions match TRBD1. The CDR3 is 17 amino acids. With V trimmed by 6 bases and J by 5 bases, 13 bases remained unmatched.

This clonotype was recorded a few times. The chain is built from TRBV5-1 and TRBJ2-3; no clear D gene. The CDR3 covers 13 residues. Germline CDR1 is SGHRS and CDR2 is YFSETQ. V dropped 4 bases and J dropped 4 bases, with 10 bases sitting between them. The CDR3 sequence: CASSPSPADTQYF. CDR3 sequence (DNA): TGCGCCAGCAGCCCGAGCCCCGCAGATACGCAGTATTTT.

This clonotype was detected many times. The chain carries TRBV29-1 and TRBJ1-1, with D hard to call. Germline V gives CDR1 SQVTM, CDR2 ANQGSEA. CDR3 size: 12 residues. V lost 2 bases to trimming and J lost 6 bases, with 10 bases between them. CDR3 in amino acids: CSVETAAPEAFF. Here the CDR3 DNA reads TGCAGCGTTGAAACGGCGGCCCCTGAAGCTTTCTTT. Full variable domain (remainder filled in from reference TRBV29-1 and TRBJ1-1): SAVISQKPSRDICQRGTSLTIQCQVDSQVTMMFWYRQQPGQSLTLIATANQGSEATYESGFVIDKFPISRPNLTFSTLTVSNMSPEDSSIYLCSVETAAPEAFFGQGTRLTVV.

This clonotype was counted between two and nine times. V and J are TRBV20-1 and TRBJ2-3; 11 nucleotides align to TRBD2. CDR1 and CDR2 from the germline V gene are DFQATT and SNEGSKA (reference sequence). CDR3 length: 13 amino acids. The V gene end was trimmed by 5 bases and the J gene end by 4 bases; junction bases not matched to a gene: 2. DNA of the CDR3: TGCAGTGCTCTACTAGCGGGAGCAGATACGCAGTATTTT. Amino acids: CSALLAGADTQYF.

This clonotype showed up many times. The gene calls are TRBV12-3 or TRBV12-4 and TRBJ2-1, with TRBD2 identical over 10 bases. The CDR3 spans 15 residues. V shed 7 bases, J shed 3 bases, and the junction held 6 bases outside the gene matches. For the CDR3, the DNA is TGTGCCAGCAACCCCGGGACTAGCGTCTACAATGAGCAGTTCTTC. It yields the protein CASNPGTSVYNEQFF.

This rearrangement joins TRBV28 to TRBJ1-6; the D is unclear. Germline V gives CDR1 MDHEN, CDR2 SYDVKM. The CDR3 has 16 residues. V lost 6 bases and J lost 0, with 12 bases in between. The CDR3: CASRADASSYNSPLHF. Written as DNA, the CDR3 is TGTGCCAGCAGAGCGGACGCCAGCTCCTATAATTCACCCCTCCACTTT.

V is TRBV9 and J is TRBJ2-1; the D gene is possibly TRBD1 (5 bases). The CDR3 totals 14 residues. Germline V gives CDR1 SGDLS, CDR2 YYNGEE. V was shortened by 1 base and J by 6 bases, with 11 bases between the two germline ends. CDR3 DNA sequence: TGTGCCAGCAGCGTACGGTCAGGGCTCAATGAGCAGTTCTTC. Its protein is CASSVRSGLNEQFF.